This T cell receptor beta chain comes out of a study of radiotherapy plus CTLA-4 blockade in lung cancer. Findings of the study overall: Early blood T cell clone dynamics, with interferon-beta, were reported to best predict response.

The length of the CDR3 is 15 residues. Per the germline V gene, CDR1 is MDHEN and CDR2 is SYDVKM. V shed 10 bases and J 0 bases; nucleotides not matched to a gene: 6. Sequencing used immunoSEQ multiplex PCR; TCRdb keeps in-frame clones, though not all of them. The sample consists of over 80,000 clones, about four fifths of them appearing once. A word on this clone: Its antigen is unknown.

CTLA-4 blockade using ipilimumab, together with focal radiation, was received by patients with chemo-refractory metastatic non-small-cell lung cancer. The source was peripheral blood, collected from a patient treated with radiotherapy plus ipilimumab. The TCR was taken from a human donor with non-small cell lung cancer who had stable disease on radiotherapy plus ipilimumab. The V gene is TRBV28, the J gene TRBJ2-3, with 11 bases matching TRBD2. Here the CDR3 DNA reads TGTGCCATCTCGACTAGCGGGATTAGCACAGATACGCAGTATTTT. Its translation is CAISTSGISTDTQYF. Full variable domain (outside the CDR3, taken from reference TRBV28 and TRBJ2-3): DVKVTQSSRYLVKRTGEKVFLECVQDMDHENMFWYRQDPGLGLRLIYFSYDVKMKEKGDIPEGYSVSREKKERFSLILESASTNQTSMYLCAISTSGISTDTQYFGPGTRLTVL.